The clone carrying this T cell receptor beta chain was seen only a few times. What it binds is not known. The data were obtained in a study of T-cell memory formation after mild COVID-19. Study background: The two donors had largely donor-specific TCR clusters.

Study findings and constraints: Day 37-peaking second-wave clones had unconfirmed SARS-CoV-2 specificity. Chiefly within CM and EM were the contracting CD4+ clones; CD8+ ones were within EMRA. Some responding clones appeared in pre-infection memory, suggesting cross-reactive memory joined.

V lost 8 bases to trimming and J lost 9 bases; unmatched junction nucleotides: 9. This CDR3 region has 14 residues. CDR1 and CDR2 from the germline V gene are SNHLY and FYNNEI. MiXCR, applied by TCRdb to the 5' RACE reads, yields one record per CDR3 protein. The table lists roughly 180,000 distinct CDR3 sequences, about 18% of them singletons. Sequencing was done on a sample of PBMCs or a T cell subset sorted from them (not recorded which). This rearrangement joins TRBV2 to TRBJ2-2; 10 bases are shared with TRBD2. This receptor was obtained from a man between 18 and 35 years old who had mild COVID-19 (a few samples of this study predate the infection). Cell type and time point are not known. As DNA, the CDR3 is TGTGCCAGCTCCTCAGCGGGGGGGCAAAGGGAGCTGTTTTTT. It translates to CASSSAGGQRELFF.